This T cell receptor (beta chain) was obtained from a study of shared clonotypes between healthy human individuals. Trimming left V 5 bases short and J 8 bases short, with 16 bases between. This CDR3 is built from 14 residues. CDR1 is SGHDN and CDR2 is FVKESK in the germline V gene. Repertoires were generated with immunoSEQ multiplex PCR, while TCRdb's copy carries only in-frame clones and drops some. This table holds about 460,000 clones, around 77% found once. The source material was PBMCs. The V gene is TRBV14, the J gene TRBJ1-3; D remains unclear. This sequence originates from a woman between 40 and 50 years old in good health. Some clones in this sample may be carry-over from other donors' samples. The CDR3 spells CASSYTGHRDTIYF. The DNA for the CDR3 is TGTGCCAGCAGCTATACCGGGCACCGGGACACCATATATTTT. The variable domain in full, completed from reference TRBV14 and TRBJ1-3, reads EAGVTQFPSHSVIEKGQTVTLRCDPISGHDNLYWYRRVMGKEIKFLLHFVKESKQDESGMPNNRFLAERTGGTYSTLKVQPAELEDSGVYFCASSYTGHRDTIYFGEGSWLTVV.